The rows below give T cell receptor beta chains drawn from one sample of a study of cytomegalovirus exposure and HLA in healthy donors. The protocol was immunoSEQ multiplex PCR, while the TCRdb copy is restricted to in-frame clones and leaves out a portion. Of some 140,000 clones in the sample, about 79% were seen once. Input material: PBMCs. The receptor source for this set is a female donor in good health and CMV-seropositive. Both conserved end residues are part of each CDR3. A D gene is named only where the DNA matches it firmly. Rows may omit the clone size; those that give it use once, few, many or a size class.

d_gene,abundance,j_gene,v_gene,CDR3nt,CDR3aa
TRBD2,few,TRBJ2-5,TRBV5-1,TGCGCCAGCAGCTTGGCCGGCTCGGGACTAGCGGGAGCGGGGACCCAGTACTTC,CASSLAGSGLAGAGTQYF
.,.,TRBJ1-2,TRBV5-1,TGCGCCAGCAGCTTGGCGGGCCTGCGGGGCTTAGACTATGGCTACACCTTC,CASSLAGLRGLDYGYTF
.,.,TRBJ2-2,TRBV10-1,TGCGCCAGCAGTGAAGGCGGGATTGGCGGGGAGCTGTTTTTT,CASSEGGIGGELFF
TRBD1,.,TRBJ1-1,TRBV29-1,TGCAGCGCGCAAGGACAGGGGAACACTGAAGCTTTCTTT,CSAQGQGNTEAFF
TRBD1,.,TRBJ1-3,TRBV28,TGTGCCAGCAGTCAGGGGACAGCCGCTGGAAACACCATATATTTT,CASSQGTAAGNTIYF
TRBD1,.,TRBJ1-1,TRBV10-3,TGTGCCATCGGGACAGGGGAGGGGACTGAAGCTTTCTTT,CAIGTGEGTEAFF
TRBD1,.,TRBJ1-1,TRBV18,TGTGCCAGCTCACCCGGACAGGGGATAACTGAAGCTTTCTTT,CASSPGQGITEAFF
.,.,TRBJ2-5,TRBV6-1,TGTGCCAGCAGTGAACTGAGCCTGCAAGAGACCCAGTACTTC,CASSELSLQETQYF
.,.,TRBJ2-1,TRBV6-5,TGTGCCAGCAGTTCCAATAGGGGCGCCTCCTTATTCGAGCAGTTCTTC,CASSSNRGASLFEQFF
.,few,TRBJ1-2,TRBV6-5,TGTGCCAGCAGTTACTCGCGGGGGCACTATGGCTACACCTTC,CASSYSRGHYGYTF
.,.,TRBJ1-5,TRBV7-9,TGTGCCAGCAGCTCTGACCGGGGCAGGGGAAGTCAGCCCCAGCATTTT,CASSSDRGRGSQPQHF
TRBD1,few,TRBJ1-5,TRBV4-2,TGTGCCAGCAGCCAAGGACAGGGGAATCAGCCCCAGCATTTT,CASSQGQGNQPQHF
.,.,TRBJ2-3,TRBV29-1,TGCAGTCTGATAGCAGATACGCAGTATTTT,CSLIADTQYF
TRBD1,.,TRBJ2-7,TRBV25-1,TGTGCCAGCAGTGACCGGGACAGGGAGATCTACGAGCAGTACTTC,CASSDRDREIYEQYF
TRBD2,.,TRBJ2-1,TRBV12-5,TGTGCTAGTGGTTTGGTACCCCCCGGGAGGACCCCTGAGCAGTTCTTC,CASGLVPPGRTPEQFF
TRBD1,.,TRBJ2-5,TRBV5-6,TGTGCCAGCAGCTTGGCCGGGACAGGGGGCGCGGAGACCCAGTACTTC,CASSLAGTGGAETQYF
TRBD2,once,TRBJ2-3,TRBV6-6,TGTGCCAGCAGTGGACTAGCGGGCCCCACAGATACGCAGTATTTT,CASSGLAGPTDTQYF
.,.,TRBJ1-2,TRBV7-9,TGTGCCAGCCACCCTGGGGCAGGGGACGGCTACACCTTC,CASHPGAGDGYTF
TRBD1,few,TRBJ2-1,TRBV19,TGTGCCAGTAGAGACTCCCCGACAGGGGTAGGCAATGAGCAGTTCTTC,CASRDSPTGVGNEQFF
.,.,TRBJ2-5,TRBV11-1,TGTGCCAGCAGCTTAGAACAGCAAGAGACCCAGTACTTC,CASSLEQQETQYF
.,.,TRBJ2-5,TRBV7-9,TGTGCCAGCAGCTTCACTGAGACCCAGTACTTC,CASSFTETQYF
TRBD1,.,TRBJ1-1,TRBV6-1,TGTGCCAGCACATCGACAGGGGGGGTCACTGAAGCTTTCTTT,CASTSTGGVTEAFF
TRBD1,.,TRBJ2-5,TRBV5-1,TGCGCCAGCAGCTTGGGTGCTAGCCTTAAGACAGGGAAAGAGACCCAGTACTTC,CASSLGASLKTGKETQYF
TRBD1,.,TRBJ1-4,TRBV5-1,TGCGCCAGCAGCAAGGACAGGGAAGGTGAAAAACTGTTTTTT,CASSKDREGEKLFF
TRBD1,once,TRBJ1-5,TRBV7-2,TGTGCCAGCAGTCGGAGGGGAAACAGGGGAGATCAGCCCCAGCATTTT,CASSRRGNRGDQPQHF
.,.,TRBJ2-1,TRBV6-1,TGTGCCAGCAGAAAAGGGAGCAGTTGGAATGAGCAGTTCTTC,CASRKGSSWNEQFF
TRBD2,.,TRBJ2-1,TRBV7-9,TGTGCCAGCAGCTTAGGGTACGCTAGCGGGGGTTACAATGAGCAGTTCTTC,CASSLGYASGGYNEQFF
TRBD1,few,TRBJ1-2,TRBV5-4,TGTGCCAGCAGCCGAACAGGGGACGGCTACACCTTC,CASSRTGDGYTF
TRBD2,once,TRBJ2-3,TRBV7-3,TGTGCCAGCAGCTCCGGCTATGGGGGACTATACACAGATACGCAGTATTTT,CASSSGYGGLYTDTQYF
TRBD2,.,TRBJ2-1,TRBV6-5,TGTGCCAGCAGTTACTCTCCAGCGGGGTCCTACAATGAGCAGTTCTTC,CASSYSPAGSYNEQFF
.,.,TRBJ1-3,TRBV28,TGTGCCAGCACCAACGGGGGATCTGGAAACACCATATATTTT,CASTNGGSGNTIYF
.,.,TRBJ2-7,TRBV6-4,TGTGCCAGCAGTAGTAGAGGGGGCTACGAGCAGTACTTC,CASSSRGGYEQYF
TRBD2,.,TRBJ2-7,TRBV19,TGTGCCAGTAGTCCGCGCCGGGGGGACGAGCAGTACTTC,CASSPRRGDEQYF
.,.,TRBJ1-2,TRBV18,TGTGCCAGCTCGGACAGACGTAACTATGGCTACACCTTC,CASSDRRNYGYTF
TRBD1,once,TRBJ1-1,TRBV12-5,TGTGCTAGTGGTTTCCAGGGGGCGACTGAAGCTTTCTTT,CASGFQGATEAFF
.,.,TRBJ1-1,TRBV7-6,TGTGCCAGCAGCTTAGGCGGAGCAGGGGAAATGAACACTGAAGCTTTCTTT,CASSLGGAGEMNTEAFF
TRBD1,.,TRBJ1-5,TRBV28,TGTGCCAGCAGTCCGACAGGGGGCCAGGTGAGCAATCAGCCCCAGCATTTT,CASSPTGGQVSNQPQHF
TRBD1,.,TRBJ2-5,TRBV5-1,TGCGCCAGCAGGGGACAGGGGGTAGTAGAGACCCAGTACTTC,CASRGQGVVETQYF
TRBD1,once,TRBJ1-1,TRBV5-4,TGTGCCAGCAGCCCCCGGGGGCAGGGGGAGAACACTGAAGCTTTCTTT,CASSPRGQGENTEAFF
TRBD2,few,TRBJ2-7,TRBV2,TGTGCCAGCAGTATGGGGGGGACTCCCGAGCAGTACTTC,CASSMGGTPEQYF
.,.,TRBJ1-4,TRBV28,TGTGCCAGCAGCCCCAATGGGCAGGGGAATGAAAAACTGTTTTTT,CASSPNGQGNEKLFF
.,few,TRBJ1-5,TRBV21-1,TGTGCCAGCAGCAAACCGAGGGGGGGTCCGCAGCCCCAGCATTTT,CASSKPRGGPQPQHF
TRBD2,.,TRBJ2-1,TRBV6-5,TGTGCCAGCCTAGCGGGAGGTTCCTACAATGAGCAGTTCTTC,CASLAGGSYNEQFF
TRBD1,.,TRBJ1-2,TRBV5-1,TGCGCCAGCAGCAAGGGACAGACCAACATCTATGGCTACACCTTC,CASSKGQTNIYGYTF
.,.,TRBJ1-5,TRBV6-1,TGTGCCAGCGGAGTGGGGAGTAGCAATCAGCCCCAGCATTTT,CASGVGSSNQPQHF
.,.,TRBJ2-1,TRBV7-9,TGTGCCAGCAGCTTAGAGACAGGTGGGCAGTTCTTC,CASSLETGGQFF
.,.,TRBJ2-7,TRBV4-1,TGCGCCAGCAGCCAACATCCAGGCAGACGGGACTACGAGCAGTACTTC,CASSQHPGRRDYEQYF
.,.,TRBJ1-4,TRBV11-2,TGTGCCAGCAGCCGGGAACCCGCGAACTTTGAGGAAAAACTGTTTTTT,CASSREPANFEEKLFF
.,.,TRBJ1-3,TRBV7-9,TGTGCCAGCAGCTTAGGACAGCCTGGAAACACCATATATTTT,CASSLGQPGNTIYF